Below, one TCR beta chain is given with its context. This clonotype appeared a few times. The specificity of this receptor is unknown. The record has no base qualities; no much larger clone is one base away. Ficoll-Paque density gradient centrifugation was used to isolate PBMCs. The germline V gene specifies MGHRA as CDR1 and YSYEKL as CDR2. The CDR3, cysteine through phenylalanine, is 15 amino acids long. Just the 45-base CDR3 DNA is kept, in frame starting at base 1. Relative to germline, V is 5 bases shorter and J is 3 bases shorter, with 16 bases between their ends. This entry comes from a study of T-cell memory formation after mild COVID-19 (dated by TCRdb to about 2021). Describing the broader study: Most TCR sequence clusters were specific to one of the two donors. Longitudinal TCRalpha and TCRbeta repertoire sequencing tracked T-cell clones expanding and contracting after mild COVID-19 in a couple of donors. The cohort was made up of two young adult volunteers, one female and one male, who were previously healthy. On the study overall, not on this receptor specifically: Clones that contracted from day 15 to 85 showed balanced CD4/CD8 phenotypes, whereas a second wave of clones that expanded from day 15 to 37 leaned towards CD4+. Some responding clones were found in pre-infection memory, which suggests that pre-existing cross-reactive memory T cells took part in the SARS-CoV-2 response. SARS-CoV-2 specificity was not confirmed for the second-wave clones peaking on day 37. Contracting CD4+ clones were located mainly in the CM and EM memory subsets, whereas CD8+ clones were found to be enriched in EMRA. The study covered only a couple of mild cases, and larger cohorts including severe cases with pre-infection samples were considered necessary.

The reads were generated on an Illumina NovaSeq 6000. TCRalpha and TCRbeta cDNA libraries were built by 5'RACE with constant-segment primers, adding sample barcodes and unique molecular identifiers. Trizol reagent was used to extract RNA from every sample. Library amplification was performed in two PCR steps, and a second sample barcode and Illumina TruSeq adapters were introduced in the second step. Libraries were sequenced on an Illumina NovaSeq with 2 x 150 bp paired-end reads. The authors processed their data as follows. Demultiplexing of reads and collapsing into UMI-guided consensus sequences were performed with migec v1.2.7. Using mixcr v2.1.11, the UMI consensuses were aligned to TRA and TRB V and J templates and assembled into clonotypes. Expanded or contracted clonotypes were those called significant by both edgeR and NoisET, with noise models trained on biological replicates. edgeR calls used a false discovery rate-adjusted p below 0.01 and a log2 fold-change threshold of 1. As an exploratory analysis of dynamics, PCA with hierarchical clustering was applied to max-normalized trajectories of the 1000 most abundant clonotypes. Separately sequenced CD4+ and CD8+ repertoires were used to assign a CD4 or CD8 phenotype to each responding clone. TCRdb's own reprocessing of the public reads used fastp at Q25 and MiXCR and kept productive beta chains. Each CDR3 protein appears once, grouped with its most common genes and DNA. TCRdb, not the authors, supplied the V and J calls. Across this sample there are 200,000 to 250,000 distinct CDR3 sequences, with more than 8% seen only once. Around 21% of the sample goes to the ten largest clones.

The rearrangement combines TRBV4-1 with TRBJ2-5; the D segment could be TRBD2, given 6 matching bases. The sequenced material came from PBMCs or a T cell subset sorted from them (not recorded which). The clonotype comes from a man aged 18-30 years who had mild COVID-19 (a few samples of this study predate the infection). The sample titles of this study are shuffled in the database, so cell type and time point are left out; the donor was told from shared clones. The CDR3 protein is CASSDIQGEEETQYF. The sequenced DNA is TGCGCCAGCAGCGACATACAAGGGGAGGAAGAGACCCAGTACTTC.